This T cell receptor (beta chain) was sequenced during a study of regulatory T cells in long-lasting Graves disease. Findings of the study overall: The researchers studied only peripheral blood, not thyroid tissue. Gene preferences differed: TRBV28, TRBJ1-2, TRBJ2-5 in persistent cases.

Germline V lookup: CDR1 MDHEN, CDR2 SYDVKM. The CDR3 has 16 residues. V lost 4 bases and J lost 1, with 16 bases in between. This clonotype was seen at least ten times. Its antigen is as yet unknown. The time point: persistent/refractory GD, antithyroid drugs over 5 years with positive TRAb. Construction of the TCR library relied on RNA isolated from PBMCs. CDR3 regions were amplified by Arm-PCR using iRepertoire HTBI primers to build TCR beta libraries. TCRdb itself ran the multiplex PCR reads through MiXCR, one entry per CDR3 protein. The profile shows 500,000 to 800,000 distinct CDR3 sequences, about 32% of them singletons.

The chain uses TRBV28 and TRBJ1-1, with D maybe TRBD1 (5 bases). Sequencing used peripheral blood mononuclear cells (PBMCs), obtained when the disease was refractory, from a patient treated with antithyroid drugs. This receptor was obtained from a female donor with Graves disease. The CDR3 DNA reads as TGTGCCAGCAGTTCCCCAGGGTACTCAGAGAACACTGAAGCTTTCTTT. Amino acids: CASSSPGYSENTEAFF.